Sequencing of this T cell receptor (beta chain) was carried out in a study of blood T cell repertoires in COVID-19. V gave up 4 bases and J gave up 2 bases; unmatched junction bases: 17. CDR3 length: 20 residues. Germline CDR1 reads LGHDT; CDR2 reads YNNKEL (reference sequence). Only in-frame clones appear in the TCRdb table, and some are missing; sequencing was by immunoSEQ multiplex PCR. The sample yields about 200,000 clones, about 76% seen once. This chain connects TRBV3-1 (or the pseudogene TRBV3-2) to TRBJ2-1, with 10 bases matching TRBD2. Sequenced material: PBMCs or T cells enriched from blood (not recorded which). This TCR was recovered from a woman in her forties or fifties with acute COVID-19. The CDR3 DNA is TGTGCCAGCAGCCCCCGGCGGGGGTCTAGCGGGAGAACGACCTACAATGAGCAGTTCTTC. It encodes CASSPRRGSSGRTTYNEQFF.